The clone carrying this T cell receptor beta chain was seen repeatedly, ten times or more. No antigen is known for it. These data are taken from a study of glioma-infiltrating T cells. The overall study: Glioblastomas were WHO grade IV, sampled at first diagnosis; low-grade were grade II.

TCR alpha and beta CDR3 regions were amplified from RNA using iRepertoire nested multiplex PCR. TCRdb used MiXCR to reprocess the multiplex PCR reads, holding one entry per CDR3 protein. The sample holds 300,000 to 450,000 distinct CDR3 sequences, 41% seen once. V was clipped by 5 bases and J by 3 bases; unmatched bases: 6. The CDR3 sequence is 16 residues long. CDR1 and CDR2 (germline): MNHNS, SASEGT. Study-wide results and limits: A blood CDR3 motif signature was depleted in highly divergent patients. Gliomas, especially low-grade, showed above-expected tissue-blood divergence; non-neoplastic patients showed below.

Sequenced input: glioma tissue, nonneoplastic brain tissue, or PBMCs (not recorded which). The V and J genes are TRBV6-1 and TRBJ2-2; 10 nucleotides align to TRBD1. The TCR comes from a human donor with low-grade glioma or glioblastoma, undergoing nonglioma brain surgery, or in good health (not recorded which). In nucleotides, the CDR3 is TGTGCCAGCAGTTTAACCGGGACAGGGGACACCGGGGAGCTGTTTTTT. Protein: CASSLTGTGDTGELFF.